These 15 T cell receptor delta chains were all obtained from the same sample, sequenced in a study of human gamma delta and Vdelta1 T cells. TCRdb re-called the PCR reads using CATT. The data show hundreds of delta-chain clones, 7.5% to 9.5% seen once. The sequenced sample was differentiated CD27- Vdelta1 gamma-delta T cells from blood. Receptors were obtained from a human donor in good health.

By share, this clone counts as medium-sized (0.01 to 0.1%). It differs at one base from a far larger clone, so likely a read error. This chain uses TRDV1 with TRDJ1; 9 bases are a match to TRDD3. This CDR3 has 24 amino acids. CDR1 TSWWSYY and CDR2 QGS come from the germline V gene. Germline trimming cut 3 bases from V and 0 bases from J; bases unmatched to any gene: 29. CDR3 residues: CALGESLPLPGHWGTYSYTDKLIF. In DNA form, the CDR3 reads TGTGCTCTTGGGGAGTCCCTCCCTCTTCCGGGCCACTGGGGGACTTACTCTTACACCGATAAACTCATCTTT.

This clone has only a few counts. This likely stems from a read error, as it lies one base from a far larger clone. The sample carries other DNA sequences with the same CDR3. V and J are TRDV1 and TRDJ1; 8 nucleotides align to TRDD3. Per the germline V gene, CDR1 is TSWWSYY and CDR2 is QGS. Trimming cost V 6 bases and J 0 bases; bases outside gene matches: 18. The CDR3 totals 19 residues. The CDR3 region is CALGGSIPYWGVYTDKLIF. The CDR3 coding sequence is TGTGCTCTTGGAGGTTCTATTCCTTACTGGGGGGTATACACCGATAAACTCATCTTT.

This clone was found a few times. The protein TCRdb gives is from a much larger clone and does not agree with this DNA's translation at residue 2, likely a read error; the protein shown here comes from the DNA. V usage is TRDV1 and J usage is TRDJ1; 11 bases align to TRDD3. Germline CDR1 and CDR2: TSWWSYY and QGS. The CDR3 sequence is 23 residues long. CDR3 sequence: CSLGELHSTLSHYWGIKTDKLIF. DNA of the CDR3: TGTTCTCTTGGGGAACTCCATTCCACGCTTTCCCACTACTGGGGGATAAAGACCGATAAACTCATCTTT.

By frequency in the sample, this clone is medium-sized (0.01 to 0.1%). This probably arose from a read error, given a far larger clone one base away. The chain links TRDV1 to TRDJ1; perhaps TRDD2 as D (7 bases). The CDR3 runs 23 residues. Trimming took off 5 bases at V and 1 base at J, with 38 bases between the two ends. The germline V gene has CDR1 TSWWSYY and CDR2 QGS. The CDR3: CALGLFTFLPTSIYLGVTDKLIF. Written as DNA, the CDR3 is TGTGCTCTTGGGCTCTTTACCTTCCTTCCGACATCTATTTACTTGGGGGTCACCGATAAACTCATCTTT.

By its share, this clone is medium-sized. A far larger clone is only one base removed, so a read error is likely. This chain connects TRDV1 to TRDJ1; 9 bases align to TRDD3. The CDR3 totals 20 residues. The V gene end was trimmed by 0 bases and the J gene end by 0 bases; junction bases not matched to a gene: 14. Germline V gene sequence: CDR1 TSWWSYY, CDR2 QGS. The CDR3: CALGELTTPYWGTYTDKLIF. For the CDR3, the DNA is TGTGCTCTTGGGGAACTAACGACTCCGTACTGGGGGACATACACCGATAAACTCATCTTT.

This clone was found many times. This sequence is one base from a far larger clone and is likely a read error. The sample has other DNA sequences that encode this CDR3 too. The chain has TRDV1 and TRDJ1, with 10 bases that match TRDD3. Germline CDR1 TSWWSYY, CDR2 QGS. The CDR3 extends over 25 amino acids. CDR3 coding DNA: TGTGCCCTTGGGGAACTAGTCTTCGTCGGAGCGGCCCGTACTGGGGGATTGTACTACACCGATAAACTCATCTTT. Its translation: CALGELVFVGAARTGGLYYTDKLIF.

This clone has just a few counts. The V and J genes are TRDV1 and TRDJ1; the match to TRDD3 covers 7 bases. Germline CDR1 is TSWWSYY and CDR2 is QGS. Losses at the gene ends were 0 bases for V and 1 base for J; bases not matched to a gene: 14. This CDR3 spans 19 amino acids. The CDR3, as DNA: TGTGCTCTTGGGGAACTAGACCAAAGGGGGATCTTGGGCACCGATAAACTCATCTTT. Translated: CALGELDQRGILGTDKLIF.

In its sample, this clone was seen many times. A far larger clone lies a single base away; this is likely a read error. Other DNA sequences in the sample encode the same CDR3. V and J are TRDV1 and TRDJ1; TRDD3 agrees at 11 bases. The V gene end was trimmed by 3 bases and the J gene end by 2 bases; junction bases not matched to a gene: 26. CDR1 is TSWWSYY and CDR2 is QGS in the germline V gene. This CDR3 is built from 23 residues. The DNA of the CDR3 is TGTGCTCTTGGGGACGCGGGTCACCCTACCGTTGGGGGATACGCCGTTGTGACCGATAAACTCATCTTT. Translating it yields CALGDAGHPTVGGYAVVTDKLIF.

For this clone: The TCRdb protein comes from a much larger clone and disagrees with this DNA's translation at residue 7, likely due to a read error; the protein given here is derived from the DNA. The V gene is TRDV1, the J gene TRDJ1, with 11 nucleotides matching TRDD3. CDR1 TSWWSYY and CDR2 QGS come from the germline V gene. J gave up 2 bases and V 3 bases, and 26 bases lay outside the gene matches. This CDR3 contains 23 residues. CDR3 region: CALGDASHPTVGGYAVVTDKLIF. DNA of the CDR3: TGTGCTCTTGGGGACGCGAGTCATCCTACCGTTGGGGGATACGCCGTTGTGACCGATAAACTCATCTTT.

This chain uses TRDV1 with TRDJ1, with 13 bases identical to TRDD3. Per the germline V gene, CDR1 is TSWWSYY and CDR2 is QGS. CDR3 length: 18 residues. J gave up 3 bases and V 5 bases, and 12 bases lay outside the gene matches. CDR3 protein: CALGQIRGTGGYADKLIF. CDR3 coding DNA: TGTGCTCTTGGGCAGATAAGGGGTACTGGGGGATACGCCGATAAACTCATCTTT.

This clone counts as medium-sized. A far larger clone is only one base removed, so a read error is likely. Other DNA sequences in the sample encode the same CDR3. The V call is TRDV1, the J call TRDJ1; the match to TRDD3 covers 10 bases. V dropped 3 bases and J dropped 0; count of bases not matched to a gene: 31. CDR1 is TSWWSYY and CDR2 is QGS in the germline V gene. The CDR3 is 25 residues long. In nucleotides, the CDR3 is TGTGCTCTTGGGGAGCTAGTCTTCGTCGGAGCGGCCCGTACTGGGGGATTGTACTACACCGATAAACTCATCTTT. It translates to CALGELVFVGAARTGGLYYTDKLIF.

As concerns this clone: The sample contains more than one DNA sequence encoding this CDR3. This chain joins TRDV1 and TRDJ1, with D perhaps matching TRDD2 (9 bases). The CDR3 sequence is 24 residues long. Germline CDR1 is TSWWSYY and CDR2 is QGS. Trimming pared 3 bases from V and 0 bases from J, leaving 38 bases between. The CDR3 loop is CALGDLPRPSYRWGIHYYTDKLIF. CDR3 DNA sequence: TGTGCTCTTGGGGATCTCCCTCGCCCTTCCTACAGGTGGGGGATTCACTATTACACCGATAAACTCATCTTT.

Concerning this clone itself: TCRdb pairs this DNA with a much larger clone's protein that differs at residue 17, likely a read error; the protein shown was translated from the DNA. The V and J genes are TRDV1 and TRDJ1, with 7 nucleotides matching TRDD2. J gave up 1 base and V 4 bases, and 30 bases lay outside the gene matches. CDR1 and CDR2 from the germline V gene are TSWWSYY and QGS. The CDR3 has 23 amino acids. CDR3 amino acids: CALGVFTFLPPSIYLVATDKLIF. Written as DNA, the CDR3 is TGTGCTCTTGGGGTCTTTACCTTCCTTCCGCCATCTATTTACTTGGTGGCCACCGATAAACTCATCTTT.

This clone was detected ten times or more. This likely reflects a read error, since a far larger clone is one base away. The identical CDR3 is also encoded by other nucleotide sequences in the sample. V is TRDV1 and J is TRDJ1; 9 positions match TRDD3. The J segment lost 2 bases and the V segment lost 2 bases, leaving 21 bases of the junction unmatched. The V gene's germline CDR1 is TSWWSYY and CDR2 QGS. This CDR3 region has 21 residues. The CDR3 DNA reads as TGTGCTCTTGGGGAATCCTCCCTCCGGACGTGGGGGATATGGGATACCGATAAACTCATCTTT. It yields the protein CALGESSLRTWGIWDTDKLIF.

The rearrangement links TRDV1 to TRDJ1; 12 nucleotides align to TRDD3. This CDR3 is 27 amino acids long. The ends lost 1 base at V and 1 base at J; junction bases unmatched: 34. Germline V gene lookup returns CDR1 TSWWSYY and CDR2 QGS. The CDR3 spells CALGERVVVPKGTGTGGYRVRTDKLIF. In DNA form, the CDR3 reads TGTGCTCTTGGGGAACGGGTGGTGGTTCCTAAAGGAACTGGTACTGGGGGATACCGGGTGCGCACCGATAAACTCATCTTT.